The TCR beta chain described here comes from a study of T cells in localized non-small cell lung cancer. Sequencing used immunoSEQ multiplex PCR; TCRdb keeps in-frame clones, though not all of them. The profile shows about 60,000 clones, about 90% of them singletons. The CDR3 has 13 residues. With 6 bases clipped from V and 6 bases from J, the junction kept 8 bases outside the gene matches. Looked up from germline, CDR1 is WNHNN and CDR2 is SYGVQD (reference sequence). On this clone itself: Its antigen is unidentified.

Study-wide findings and caveats: Appearance in adjacent lung was seen for a median approximately 60 of the top 100 tumor clones. Clonality of T cells reached its maximum in uninvolved adjacent lung, surpassing tumor.

V and J are TRBV10-1 and TRBJ2-7; 7 bases agree with TRBD2. The TCR sequence derives from a woman aged 40 to 75 with stage I lung adenocarcinoma. The material sequenced was peripheral blood, taken before any cancer treatment. The CDR3 DNA is TGCGCCAGCAGCCCAGGAGCGGGGCTCGAGCAGTACTTC. Translated, it gives CASSPGAGLEQYF.